Detailed here is one T cell receptor beta chain. This specimen belongs to a study of blood T cell repertoires in COVID-19. Here immunoSEQ multiplex PCR was the method, and the copy in TCRdb shows in-frame clones only, minus some. Of more than 300,000 clones in the sample, approximately 90% are singletons; the top ten hold approximately 1.8%. This CDR3 is built from 13 residues. V shed 5 bases and J 5 bases; nucleotides not matched to a gene: 4. Germline CDR1 reads SGHAT; CDR2 reads FQNNGV. This sequence originates from a woman aged 25 to 45 with COVID-19, enrolled during active disease. Sequenced sample: peripheral blood. The V gene is TRBV11-2, the J gene TRBJ2-5; 8 positions match TRBD2. The CDR3, as DNA: TGTGCCAGCAGCACGGGACTAGTCGAGACCCAGTACTTC. It specifies CASSTGLVETQYF.